Sequencing of this T cell receptor beta chain was carried out in a study of radiotherapy plus CTLA-4 blockade in lung cancer. Method: immunoSEQ multiplex PCR; TCRdb's copy keeps in-frame clones and lacks some. The sample holds about 38,000 clones, about 70% seen once. Enrolled patients, whose metastatic non-small-cell lung cancer was chemo-refractory, received focal radiation plus CTLA-4 blockade with ipilimumab. Findings of the study overall: Response, reportedly, was best predicted by interferon-beta along with early blood T cell clone dynamics. Some TCR clones had been derived from tumors. These clones expanded in peripheral blood after radiotherapy plus ipilimumab.

Note on this clone: The antigen remains unidentified.

Trimming took 3 bases from V and 5 from J, leaving 11 bases between them. Germline lookup yields CDR1 MNHEY and CDR2 SMNVEV (reference sequence). The CDR3 has 13 residues. This TCR was sampled from a human donor with non-small cell lung cancer who had stable disease on radiotherapy plus ipilimumab. The chain carries TRBV27 and TRBJ2-7; the D gene is possibly TRBD1 (6 bases). Source: peripheral blood, taken from a patient treated with radiotherapy plus ipilimumab. The chain's CDR3 is CASSLTHRDEQYF. The CDR3 DNA reads as TGTGCCAGCAGTTTGACCCACAGGGACGAGCAGTACTTC.